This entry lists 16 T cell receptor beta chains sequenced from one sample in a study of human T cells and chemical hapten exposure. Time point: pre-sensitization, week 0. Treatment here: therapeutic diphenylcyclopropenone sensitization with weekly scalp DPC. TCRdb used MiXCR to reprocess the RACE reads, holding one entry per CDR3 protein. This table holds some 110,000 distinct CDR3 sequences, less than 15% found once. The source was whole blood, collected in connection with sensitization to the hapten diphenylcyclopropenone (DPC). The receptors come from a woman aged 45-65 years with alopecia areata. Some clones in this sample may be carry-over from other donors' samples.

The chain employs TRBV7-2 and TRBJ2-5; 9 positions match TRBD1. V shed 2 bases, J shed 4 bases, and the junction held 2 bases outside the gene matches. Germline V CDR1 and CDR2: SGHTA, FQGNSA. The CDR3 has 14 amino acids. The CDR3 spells CASSLTGGAETQYF. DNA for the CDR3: TGTGCCAGCAGCTTAACAGGGGGCGCAGAGACCCAGTACTTC.

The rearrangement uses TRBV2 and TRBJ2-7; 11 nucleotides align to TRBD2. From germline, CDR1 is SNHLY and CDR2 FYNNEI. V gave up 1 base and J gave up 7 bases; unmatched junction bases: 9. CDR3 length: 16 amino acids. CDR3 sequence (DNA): TGTGCCAGCAGTGAAGGGGCCCTAGCGGGAGGCCAAGAGCAGTACTTC. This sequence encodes CASSEGALAGGQEQYF.

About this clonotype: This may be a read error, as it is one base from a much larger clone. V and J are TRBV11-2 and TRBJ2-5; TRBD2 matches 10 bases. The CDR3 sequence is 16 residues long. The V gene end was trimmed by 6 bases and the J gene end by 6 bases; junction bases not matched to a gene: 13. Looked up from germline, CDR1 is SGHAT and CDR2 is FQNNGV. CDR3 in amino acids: CASSRSGGVLLKTQYF. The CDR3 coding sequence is TGTGCCAGCAGTCGCAGCGGGGGGGTACTACTGAAGACCCAGTACTTC.

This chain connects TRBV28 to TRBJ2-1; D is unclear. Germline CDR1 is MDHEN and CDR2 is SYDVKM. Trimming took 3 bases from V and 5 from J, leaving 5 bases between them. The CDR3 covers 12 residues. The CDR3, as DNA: TGTGCCAGCAGTTTTTCGGACAATGAGCAGTTCTTC. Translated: CASSFSDNEQFF. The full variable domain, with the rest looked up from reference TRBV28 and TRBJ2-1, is DVKVTQSSRYLVKRTGEKVFLECVQDMDHENMFWYRQDPGLGLRLIYFSYDVKMKEKGDIPEGYSVSREKKERFSLILESASTNQTSMYLCASSFSDNEQFFGPGTRLTVL.

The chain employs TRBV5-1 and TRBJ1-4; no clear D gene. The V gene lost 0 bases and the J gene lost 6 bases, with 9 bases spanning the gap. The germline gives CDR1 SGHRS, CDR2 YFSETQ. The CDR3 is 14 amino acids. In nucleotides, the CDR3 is TGCGCCAGCAGCTTGGGCAGCGCTGATGAAAAACTGTTTTTT. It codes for CASSLGSADEKLFF.

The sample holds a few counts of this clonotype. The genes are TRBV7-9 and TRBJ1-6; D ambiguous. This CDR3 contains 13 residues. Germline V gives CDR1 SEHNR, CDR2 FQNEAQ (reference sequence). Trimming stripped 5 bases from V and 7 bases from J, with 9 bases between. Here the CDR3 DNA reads TGTGCCAGCAGCCTCCCCGGCAATTCACCCCTCCACTTT. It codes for CASSLPGNSPLHF.

The CDR3 nucleotides read TGTGCCAGTAGGGTCGTCGGGGACCCCATTCAGTACTTC. This codes for CASRVVGDPIQYF. The gene calls are TRBV19 and TRBJ2-4; D may correspond to TRBD1 or TRBD2 (5 bases each). Germline V gives CDR1 LNHDA, CDR2 SQIVND (reference sequence). The V end lost 6 bases, the J end lost 9 bases, and 15 bases lay between the germline ends. The CDR3 length is 13 residues.

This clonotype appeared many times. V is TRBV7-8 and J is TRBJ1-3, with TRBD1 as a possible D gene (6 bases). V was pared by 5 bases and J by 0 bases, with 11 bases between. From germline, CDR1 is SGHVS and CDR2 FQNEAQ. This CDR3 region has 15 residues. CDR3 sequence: CASSPDRPSGNTIYF. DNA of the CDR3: TGTGCCAGCAGCCCAGACAGGCCCTCTGGAAACACCATATATTTT.

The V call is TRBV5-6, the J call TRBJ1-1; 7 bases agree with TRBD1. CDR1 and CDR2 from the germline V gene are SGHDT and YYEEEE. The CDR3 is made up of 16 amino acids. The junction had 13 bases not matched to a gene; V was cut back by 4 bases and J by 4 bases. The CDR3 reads CASSHRTGPGGTEAFF. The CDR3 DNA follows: TGTGCCAGCAGCCACAGAACGGGACCAGGGGGCACTGAAGCTTTCTTT.

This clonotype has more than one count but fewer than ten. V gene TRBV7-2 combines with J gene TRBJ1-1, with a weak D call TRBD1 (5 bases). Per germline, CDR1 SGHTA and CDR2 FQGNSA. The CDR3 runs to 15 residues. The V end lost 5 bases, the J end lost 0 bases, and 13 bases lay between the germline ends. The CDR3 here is CASSLGAGMNTEAFF. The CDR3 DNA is TGTGCCAGCAGCCTAGGGGCCGGGATGAACACTGAAGCTTTCTTT.

The CDR3 DNA sequence: TGCGCCAGCAGCTCAGGGACAGAAGACAATCAGCCCCAGCATTTT. Translated, it gives CASSSGTEDNQPQHF. The V gene is TRBV5-1, the J gene TRBJ1-5; 7 bases are a match to TRBD1. Looked up from germline, CDR1 is SGHRS and CDR2 is YFSETQ. CDR3 length: 15 amino acids. V lost 3 bases to trimming and J lost 3 bases; unmatched junction nucleotides: 6.

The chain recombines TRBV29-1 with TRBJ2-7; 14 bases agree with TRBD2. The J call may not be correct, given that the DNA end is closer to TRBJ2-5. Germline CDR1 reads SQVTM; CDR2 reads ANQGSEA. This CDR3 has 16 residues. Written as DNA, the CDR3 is TGCAGCGTTGATGGACTAGCGGGGGGACTACCTACGACCCAGTACTTC. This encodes CSVDGLAGGLPTTQYF.

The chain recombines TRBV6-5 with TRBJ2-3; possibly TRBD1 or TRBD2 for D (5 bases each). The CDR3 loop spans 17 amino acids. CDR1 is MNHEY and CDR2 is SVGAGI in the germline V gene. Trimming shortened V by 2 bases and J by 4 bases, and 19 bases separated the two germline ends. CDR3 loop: CASSYLGPGTIADTQYF. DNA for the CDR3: TGTGCCAGCAGTTACCTGGGACCAGGGACGATAGCAGATACGCAGTATTTT.

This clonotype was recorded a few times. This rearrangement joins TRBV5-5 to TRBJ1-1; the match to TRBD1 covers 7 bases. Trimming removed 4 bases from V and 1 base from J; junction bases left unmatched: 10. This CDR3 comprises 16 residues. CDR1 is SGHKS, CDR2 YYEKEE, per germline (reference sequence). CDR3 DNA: TGTGCCAGCAGCACCAGGCCCTGGGACAGGAACACTGAAGCTTTCTTT. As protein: CASSTRPWDRNTEAFF.

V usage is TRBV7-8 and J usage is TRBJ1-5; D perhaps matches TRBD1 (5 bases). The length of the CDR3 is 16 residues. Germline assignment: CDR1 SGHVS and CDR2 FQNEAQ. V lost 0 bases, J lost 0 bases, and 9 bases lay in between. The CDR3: CASSLATALSNQPQHF. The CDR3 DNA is TGTGCCAGCAGCTTAGCGACAGCCCTTAGCAATCAGCCCCAGCATTTT.

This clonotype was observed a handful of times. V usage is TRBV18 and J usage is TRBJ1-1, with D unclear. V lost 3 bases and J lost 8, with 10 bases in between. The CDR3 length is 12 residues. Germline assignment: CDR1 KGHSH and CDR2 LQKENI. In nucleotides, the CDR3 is TGTGCCAGCTCACCCCAACAACAGGAAGCTTTCTTT. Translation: CASSPQQQEAFF.